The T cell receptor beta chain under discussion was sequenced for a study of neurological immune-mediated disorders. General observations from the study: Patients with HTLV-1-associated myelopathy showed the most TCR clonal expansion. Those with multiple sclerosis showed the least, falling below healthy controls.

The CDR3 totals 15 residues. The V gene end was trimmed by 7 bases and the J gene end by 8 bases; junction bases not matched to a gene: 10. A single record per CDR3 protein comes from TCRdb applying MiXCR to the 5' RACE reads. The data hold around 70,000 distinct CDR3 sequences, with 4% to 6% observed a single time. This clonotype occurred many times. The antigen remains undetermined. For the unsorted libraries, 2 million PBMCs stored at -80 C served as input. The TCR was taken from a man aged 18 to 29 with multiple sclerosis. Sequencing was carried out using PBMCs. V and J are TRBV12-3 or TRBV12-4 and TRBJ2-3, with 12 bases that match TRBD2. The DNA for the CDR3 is TGTGCCAGCACCCACGGACTAGCGGGGACCTTTACGCAGTATTTT. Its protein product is CASTHGLAGTFTQYF.